The 9 T cell receptor beta chains in this list originate from one sample, sequenced in a study of blood T cell repertoires in COVID-19. The assay was immunoSEQ multiplex PCR, and TCRdb's table has in-frame clones only and misses some. Of 140,000 or so clones listed, approximately 86% are singletons. Sequenced: peripheral blood. All receptors come from a human donor in a cohort sampled during active COVID-19.

The chain couples TRBV28 to TRBJ2-5; the match to TRBD2 covers 9 bases. The CDR3 contains 20 residues. The V gene's germline CDR1 is MDHEN and CDR2 SYDVKM. V dropped 0 bases and J dropped 1; count of bases not matched to a gene: 15. The CDR3 protein is CASSLWGRGGDPALQETQYF. CDR3 nucleotide sequence: TGTGCCAGCAGTTTATGGGGGCGGGGGGGAGACCCCGCCCTCCAAGAGACCCAGTACTTC.

The chain employs TRBV11-2 and TRBJ2-7; 10 nucleotides agree with TRBD2. The germline V gene has CDR1 SGHAT and CDR2 FQNNGV. CDR3 length: 15 residues. The V and J ends lost 5 bases and 4 bases, in that order; junction bases with no gene match: 8. CDR3 coding DNA: TGTGCCAGCAGCCCCCTAGAGCGGGAGGGTTACGAGCAGTACTTC. The encoded protein is CASSPLEREGYEQYF.

The genes are TRBV9 and TRBJ1-1, with TRBD1 identical over 8 bases. V shed 0 bases and J 7 bases; nucleotides not matched to a gene: 5. CDR1 and CDR2 from the germline V gene are SGDLS and YYNGEE. The CDR3 has 14 amino acids. The CDR3, as DNA: TGTGCCAGCAGCGTAGCTACGGGGACAGGTGAAGCTTTCTTT. Encoded protein: CASSVATGTGEAFF. Full variable domain (remainder filled in from reference TRBV9 and TRBJ1-1): DSGVTQTPKHLITATGQRVTLRCSPRSGDLSVYWYQQSLDQGLQFLIQYYNGEERAKGNILERFSAQQFPDLHSELNLSSLELGDSALYFCASSVATGTGEAFFGQGTRLTVV.

In DNA form, the CDR3 reads TGTGCCAGCAGCCTGGGACAGGGGCGAAATTCACCCCTCCACTTT. It is translated as CASSLGQGRNSPLHF. V is TRBV14 and J is TRBJ1-6, with 10 nucleotides matching TRBD1. V dropped 4 bases and J dropped 7; count of bases not matched to a gene: 4. Germline assignment: CDR1 SGHDN and CDR2 FVKESK. This CDR3 region has 15 residues.

The chain carries TRBV6-5 and TRBJ1-4; 9 positions match TRBD1. In germline, CDR1 is MNHEY, CDR2 SVGAGI. J was trimmed by 10 bases and V by 4 bases; bases with no gene match: 10. The CDR3 totals 15 residues. For the CDR3, the DNA is TGTGCCAGCAGTTCTCAGGACAGGGGAGCCAGAAAACTGTTTTTT. Protein product: CASSSQDRGARKLFF.

V usage is TRBV5-1 and J usage is TRBJ1-2, with 9 bases matching TRBD1. The germline gives CDR1 SGHRS, CDR2 YFSETQ. The junction had 11 bases not matched to a gene; V was cut back by 4 bases and J by 7 bases. The length of the CDR3 is 15 residues. CDR3 residues: CASSLRDRAVGGYTF. The CDR3 region has the DNA TGCGCCAGCAGCCTCCGGGACAGGGCCGTAGGTGGCTACACCTTC. Complete variable domain (other parts from reference TRBV5-1 and TRBJ1-2): KAGVTQTPRYLIKTRGQQVTLSCSPISGHRSVSWYQQTPGQGLQFLFEYFSETQRNKGNFPGRFSGRQFSNSRSEMNVSTLELGDSALYLCASSLRDRAVGGYTFGSGTRLTVV.

The chain uses TRBV3-1 (or the pseudogene TRBV3-2) and TRBJ1-5, with 7 bases identical to TRBD1. Germline lookup yields CDR1 LGHDT and CDR2 YNNKEL (reference sequence). This CDR3 is built from 13 residues. Unmatched junction bases numbered 8, after V lost 4 bases and J lost 11 bases. CDR3 sequence: CASSLQGKAAQHF. CDR3 nucleotides: TGTGCCAGCAGCCTACAGGGGAAGGCGGCCCAGCATTTT.

V and J are TRBV4-1 and TRBJ1-1; the match to TRBD1 covers 8 bases. V lost 1 base to trimming and J lost 4 bases; unmatched junction nucleotides: 8. The CDR3 length is 16 residues. CDR1 is MGHRA and CDR2 is YSYEKL in the germline V gene. In nucleotides, the CDR3 is TGCGCCAGCAGCCAAGCTAGCAACACAGGGGGCACTGAAGCTTTCTTT. This encodes CASSQASNTGGTEAFF.

This clone was counted once. This chain links TRBV4-1 with TRBJ2-7; maybe TRBD2 (6 bases). The CDR3 totals 14 residues. From germline, CDR1 is MGHRA and CDR2 YSYEKL. V lost 4 bases, J lost 2 bases, and 12 bases lay in between. The CDR3 protein is CASSPISGTYEQYF. The CDR3 coding sequence is TGCGCCAGCAGCCCTATTAGCGGCACCTACGAGCAGTACTTC.